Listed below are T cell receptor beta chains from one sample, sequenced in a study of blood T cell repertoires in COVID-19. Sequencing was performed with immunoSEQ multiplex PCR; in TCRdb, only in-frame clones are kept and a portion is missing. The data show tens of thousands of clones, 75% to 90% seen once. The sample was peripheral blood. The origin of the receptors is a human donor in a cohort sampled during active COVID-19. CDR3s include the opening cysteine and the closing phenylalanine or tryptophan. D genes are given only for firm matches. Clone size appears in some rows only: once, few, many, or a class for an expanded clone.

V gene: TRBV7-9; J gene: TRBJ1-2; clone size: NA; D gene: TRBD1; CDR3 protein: CASSWTGGWSGYTF; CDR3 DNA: TGTGCCAGCAGCTGGACAGGGGGTTGGTCTGGCTACACCTTC
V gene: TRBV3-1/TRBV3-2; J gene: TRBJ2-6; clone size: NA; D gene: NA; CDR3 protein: CASSQDYTRDLSGANVLTF; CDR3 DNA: TGTGCCAGCAGCCAAGATTACACTAGAGACCTTTCCGGGGCCAACGTCCTGACTTTC
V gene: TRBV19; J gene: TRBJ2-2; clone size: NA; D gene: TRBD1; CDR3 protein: CATCPGQLTGELFF; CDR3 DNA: TGTGCCACCTGCCCGGGACAGCTTACCGGGGAGCTGTTTTTT
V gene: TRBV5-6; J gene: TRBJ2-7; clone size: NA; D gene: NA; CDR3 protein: CASSFGQGEQYF; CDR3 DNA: TGTGCCAGCAGCTTCGGGCAGGGCGAGCAGTACTTC
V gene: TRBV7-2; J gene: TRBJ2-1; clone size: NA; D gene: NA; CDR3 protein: CASSSPVLVGDEQFF; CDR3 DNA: TGTGCCAGCAGCTCCCCCGTGCTAGTTGGCGATGAGCAGTTCTTC
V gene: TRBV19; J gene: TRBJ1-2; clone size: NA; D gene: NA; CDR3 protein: CASRRTGVYYGYTF; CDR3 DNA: TGTGCCAGTAGGAGGACGGGAGTTTACTATGGCTACACCTTC
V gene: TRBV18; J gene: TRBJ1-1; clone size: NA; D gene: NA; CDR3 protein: CASSPPTVNTEAFF; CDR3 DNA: TGTGCCAGCTCACCACCGACAGTGAACACTGAAGCTTTCTTT
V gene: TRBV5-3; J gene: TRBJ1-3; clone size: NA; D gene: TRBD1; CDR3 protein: CARSQVVGTGGRSAGNTIYF; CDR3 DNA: TGTGCCAGAAGCCAGGTTGTAGGGACAGGGGGCCGATCGGCTGGAAACACCATATATTTT
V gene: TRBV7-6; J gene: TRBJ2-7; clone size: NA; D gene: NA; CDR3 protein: CASSLAGGEASYEQYF; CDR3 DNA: TGTGCCAGCAGCTTAGCTGGCGGGGAAGCTAGCTACGAGCAGTACTTC
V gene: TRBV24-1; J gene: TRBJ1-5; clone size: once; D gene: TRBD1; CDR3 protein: CATSDIDRERYCANQPQHF; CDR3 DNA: TGTGCCACCAGTGATATTGACAGGGAGAGGTATTGTGCAAATCAGCCCCAGCATTTT
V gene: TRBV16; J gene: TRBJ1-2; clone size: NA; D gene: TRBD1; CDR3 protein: CASSQSDRPNYGYTF; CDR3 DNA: TGTGCCAGCAGCCAATCGGACAGGCCTAACTATGGCTACACCTTC
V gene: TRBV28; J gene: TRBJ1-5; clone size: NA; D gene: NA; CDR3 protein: CASSLSGNQPQHF; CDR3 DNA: TGTGCCAGCAGTTTATCAGGGAATCAGCCCCAGCATTTT
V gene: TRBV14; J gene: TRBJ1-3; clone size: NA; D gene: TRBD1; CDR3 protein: CASSHGRTGMGNTIYF; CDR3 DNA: TGTGCCAGCAGCCACGGCCGGACAGGGATGGGAAACACCATATATTTT
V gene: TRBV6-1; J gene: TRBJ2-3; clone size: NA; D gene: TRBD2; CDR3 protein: CASSEALTSPDTQYF; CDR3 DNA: TGTGCCAGCAGTGAAGCCCTGACTAGCCCAGATACGCAGTATTTT
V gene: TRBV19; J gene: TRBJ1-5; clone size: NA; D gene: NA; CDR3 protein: CASSIVGGQVGSNQPQHF; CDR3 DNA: TGTGCCAGTAGTATAGTGGGAGGGCAGGTTGGAAGCAATCAGCCCCAGCATTTT
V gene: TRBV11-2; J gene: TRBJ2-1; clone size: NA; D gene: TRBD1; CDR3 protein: CASSPLDRGRVEQFF; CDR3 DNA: TGTGCCAGCAGTCCTCTGGACAGGGGGCGAGTGGAGCAGTTCTTC
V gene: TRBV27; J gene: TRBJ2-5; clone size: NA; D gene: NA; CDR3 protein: CASRSLSGRVQETQYF; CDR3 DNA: TGTGCCAGCAGGTCGCTTAGCGGACGGGTCCAGGAGACCCAGTACTTC
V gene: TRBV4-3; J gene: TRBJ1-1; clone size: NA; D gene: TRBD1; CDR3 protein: CASSQSWGQGLNTEAFF; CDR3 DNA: TGCGCCAGCAGCCAATCATGGGGACAGGGGCTCAACACTGAAGCTTTCTTT
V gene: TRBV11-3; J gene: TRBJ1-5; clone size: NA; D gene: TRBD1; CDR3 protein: CASSFRSTGLGNQPQHF; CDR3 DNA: TGTGCCAGCAGCTTCCGGTCGACAGGGCTGGGCAATCAGCCCCAGCATTTT
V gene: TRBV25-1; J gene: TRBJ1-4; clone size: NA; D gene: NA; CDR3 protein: CASSAPTGNEKLFF; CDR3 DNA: TGTGCCAGCAGTGCCCCCACAGGGAATGAAAAACTGTTTTTT
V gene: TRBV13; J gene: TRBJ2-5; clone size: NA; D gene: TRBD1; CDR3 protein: CASTAYRGETQYF; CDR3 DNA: TGTGCCAGCACAGCCTACAGGGGAGAGACCCAGTACTTC
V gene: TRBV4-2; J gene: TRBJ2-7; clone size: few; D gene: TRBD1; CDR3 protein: CASSARDRGLYEQYF; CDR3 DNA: TGTGCCAGCAGCGCCCGGGACAGGGGGCTTTACGAGCAGTACTTC
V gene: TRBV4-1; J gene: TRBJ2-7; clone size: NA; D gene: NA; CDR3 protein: CASSQDRSEQYF; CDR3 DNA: TGCGCCAGCAGCCAAGATAGAAGCGAGCAGTACTTC
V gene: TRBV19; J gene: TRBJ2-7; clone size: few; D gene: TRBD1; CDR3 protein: CASSTGTGEQYF; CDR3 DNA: TGTGCCAGTAGCACCGGGACAGGCGAGCAGTACTTC
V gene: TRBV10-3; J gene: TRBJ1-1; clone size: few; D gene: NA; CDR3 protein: CAITHSGGVTEAFF; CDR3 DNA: TGTGCCATCACCCATTCTGGGGGGGTCACTGAAGCTTTCTTT
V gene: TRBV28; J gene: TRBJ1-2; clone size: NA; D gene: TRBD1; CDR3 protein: CASSPTGIYYGYTF; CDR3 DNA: TGTGCCAGCAGTCCGACAGGGATCTACTATGGCTACACCTTC
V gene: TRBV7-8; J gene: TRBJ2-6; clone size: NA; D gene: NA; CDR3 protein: CASSRGESSGANVLTF; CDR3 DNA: TGTGCCAGCAGCCGTGGAGAGAGCTCTGGGGCCAACGTCCTGACTTTC
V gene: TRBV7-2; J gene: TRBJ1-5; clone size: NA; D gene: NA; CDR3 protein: CASSDVDIQSSNQPQHF; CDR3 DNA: TGTGCCAGCAGCGACGTAGACATCCAGAGTAGCAATCAGCCCCAGCATTTT
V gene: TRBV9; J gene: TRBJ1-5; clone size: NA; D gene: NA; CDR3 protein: CASSVGIGSNQPQHF; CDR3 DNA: TGTGCCAGCAGCGTAGGTATCGGTAGCAATCAGCCCCAGCATTTT
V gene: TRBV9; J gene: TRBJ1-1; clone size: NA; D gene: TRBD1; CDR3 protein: CASSDRGIAEAFF; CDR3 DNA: TGTGCCAGCAGCGACAGGGGGATAGCTGAAGCTTTCTTT
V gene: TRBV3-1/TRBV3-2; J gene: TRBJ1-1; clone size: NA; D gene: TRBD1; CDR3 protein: CASSPNRGPTEAFF; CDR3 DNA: TGTGCCAGCAGCCCTAACAGGGGGCCCACTGAAGCTTTCTTT
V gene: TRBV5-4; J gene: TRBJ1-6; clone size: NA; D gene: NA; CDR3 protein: CASSLWTANSPLHF; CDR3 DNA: TGTGCCAGCAGCTTGTGGACAGCAAATTCACCCCTCCACTTT
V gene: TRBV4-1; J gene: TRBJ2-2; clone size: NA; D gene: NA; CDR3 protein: CASSRDSANTGELFF; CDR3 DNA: TGCGCCAGCAGCCGGGACTCTGCGAACACCGGGGAGCTGTTTTTT
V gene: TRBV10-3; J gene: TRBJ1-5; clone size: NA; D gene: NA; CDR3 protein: CAISEGRGRNQPQHF; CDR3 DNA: TGTGCCATCAGTGAGGGCAGGGGAAGGAATCAGCCCCAGCATTTT
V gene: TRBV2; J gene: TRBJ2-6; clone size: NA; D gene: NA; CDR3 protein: CASIPVGFGANVLTF; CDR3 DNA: TGTGCCAGCATACCCGTCGGGTTTGGGGCCAACGTCCTGACTTTC
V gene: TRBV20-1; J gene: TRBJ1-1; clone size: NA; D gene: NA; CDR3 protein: CSASRGGMNTEAFF; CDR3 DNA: TGCAGTGCTAGTAGGGGCGGCATGAACACTGAAGCTTTCTTT
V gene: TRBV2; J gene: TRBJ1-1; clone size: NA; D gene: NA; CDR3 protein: CASTGQSNTEAFF; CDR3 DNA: TGTGCCAGCACCGGACAGTCGAACACTGAAGCTTTCTTT
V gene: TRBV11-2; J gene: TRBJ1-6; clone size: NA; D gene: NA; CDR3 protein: CASSLGQINSPLHF; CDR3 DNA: TGTGCCAGCAGCTTAGGTCAGATTAATTCACCCCTCCACTTT
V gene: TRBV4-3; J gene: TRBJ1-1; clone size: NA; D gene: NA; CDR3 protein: CASSQSRGRTLANTEAFF; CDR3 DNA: TGCGCCAGCAGCCAAAGTAGGGGTCGTACTCTCGCGAACACTGAAGCTTTCTTT
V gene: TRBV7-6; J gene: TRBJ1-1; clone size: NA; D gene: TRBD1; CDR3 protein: CASSEDRGYQAFF; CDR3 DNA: TGTGCCAGCAGCGAAGACAGGGGGTATCAAGCTTTCTTT
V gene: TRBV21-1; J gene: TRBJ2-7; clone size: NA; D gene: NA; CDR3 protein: CASDEETGLDEQYF; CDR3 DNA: TGTGCCAGCGACGAGGAGACAGGACTCGACGAGCAGTACTTC
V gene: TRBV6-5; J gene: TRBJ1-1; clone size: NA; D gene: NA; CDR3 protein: CASRSGRNTEAFF; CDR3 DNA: TGTGCCAGCAGGTCCGGGAGGAACACTGAAGCTTTCTTT